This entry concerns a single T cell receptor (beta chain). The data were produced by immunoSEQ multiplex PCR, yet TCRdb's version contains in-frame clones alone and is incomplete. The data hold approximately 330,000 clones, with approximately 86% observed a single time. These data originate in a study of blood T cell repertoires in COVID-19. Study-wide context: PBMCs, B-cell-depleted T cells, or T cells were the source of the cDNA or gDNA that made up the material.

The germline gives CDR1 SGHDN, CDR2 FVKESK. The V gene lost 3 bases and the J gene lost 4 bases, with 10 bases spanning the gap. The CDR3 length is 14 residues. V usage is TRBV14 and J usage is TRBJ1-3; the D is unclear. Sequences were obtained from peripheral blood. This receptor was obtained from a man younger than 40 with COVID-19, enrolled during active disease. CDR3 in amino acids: CASSHTWSGNTIYF. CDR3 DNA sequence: TGTGCCAGCAGCCATACTTGGAGCGGAAACACCATATATTTT.